The source of this T cell receptor (beta chain) is a study of blood T cell repertoires in COVID-19. In the source study's methods: Nucleated cell number was recorded as an estimate derived from reference gene primer amplification. The method was immunoSEQ multiplex PCR; TCRdb's version includes in-frame clones alone and lacks a portion of them. V and J calls and clone size are given by that table; D and trimming were obtained from the DNA. The sample has 250,000 or so clones, roughly 84% seen once. This CDR3 spans 13 amino acids. V dropped 6 bases and J dropped 4 bases, with 12 bases sitting between them. Germline V gene lookup returns CDR1 MDHEN and CDR2 SYDVKM. This clone has a handful of counts.

The sequence was collected from a middle-aged woman who had recovered from COVID-19. The chain combines TRBV28 with TRBJ1-2; D is undetermined. Sequencing was done on a sample of peripheral blood. For the CDR3, the DNA is TGTGCCAGCAGCCCCGCAAGCCTCTATGGCTACACCTTC. It specifies CASSPASLYGYTF.